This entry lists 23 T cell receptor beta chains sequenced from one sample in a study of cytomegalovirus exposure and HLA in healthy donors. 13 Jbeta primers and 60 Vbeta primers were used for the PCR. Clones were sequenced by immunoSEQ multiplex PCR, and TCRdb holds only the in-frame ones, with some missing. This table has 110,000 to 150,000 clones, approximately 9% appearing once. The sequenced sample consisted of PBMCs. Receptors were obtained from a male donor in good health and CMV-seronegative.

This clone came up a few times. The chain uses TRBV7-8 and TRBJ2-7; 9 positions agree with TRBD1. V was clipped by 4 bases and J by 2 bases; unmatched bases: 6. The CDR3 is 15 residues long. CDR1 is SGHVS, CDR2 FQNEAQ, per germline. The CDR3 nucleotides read TGTGCCAGCAGCTCTCGCCGGGACAGGGCCTACGAGCAGTACTTC. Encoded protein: CASSSRRDRAYEQYF.

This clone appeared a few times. The chain's CDR3 is CASSFRARTGPYEQYF. CDR3 DNA sequence: TGTGCCAGCAGTTTCCGGGCGCGGACAGGGCCCTACGAGCAGTACTTC. The gene calls are TRBV28 and TRBJ2-7; 8 nucleotides agree with TRBD1. V shed 3 bases and J 2 bases; nucleotides not matched to a gene: 9. The CDR3 length is 16 residues. Germline CDR1 is MDHEN and CDR2 is SYDVKM.

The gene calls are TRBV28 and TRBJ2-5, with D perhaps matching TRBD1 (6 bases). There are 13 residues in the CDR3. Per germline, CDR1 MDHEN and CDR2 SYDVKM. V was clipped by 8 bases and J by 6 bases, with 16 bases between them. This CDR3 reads CASSERGSQTQYF. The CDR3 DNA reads TGTGCCAGCTCGGAAAGGGGGAGTCAGACCCAGTACTTC.

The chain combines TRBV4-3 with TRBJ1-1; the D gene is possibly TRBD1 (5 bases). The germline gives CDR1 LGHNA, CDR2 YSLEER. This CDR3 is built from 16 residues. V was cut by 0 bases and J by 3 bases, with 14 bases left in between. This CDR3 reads CASSQERVSGHTEAFF. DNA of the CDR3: TGCGCCAGCAGCCAAGAAAGGGTCTCAGGGCACACTGAAGCTTTCTTT.

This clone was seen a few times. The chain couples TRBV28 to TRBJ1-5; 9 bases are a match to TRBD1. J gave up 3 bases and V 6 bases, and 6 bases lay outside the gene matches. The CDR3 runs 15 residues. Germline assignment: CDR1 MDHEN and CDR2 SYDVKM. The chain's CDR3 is CASRGGTGYNQPQHF. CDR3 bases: TGTGCCAGCAGGGGCGGGACAGGGTACAATCAGCCCCAGCATTTT.

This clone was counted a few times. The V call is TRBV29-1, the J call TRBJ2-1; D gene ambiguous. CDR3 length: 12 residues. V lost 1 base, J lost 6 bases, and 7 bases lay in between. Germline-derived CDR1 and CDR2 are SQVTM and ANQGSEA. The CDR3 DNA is TGCAGCGTTGAAGGGGCCTCCAATGAGCAGTTCTTC. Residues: CSVEGASNEQFF.

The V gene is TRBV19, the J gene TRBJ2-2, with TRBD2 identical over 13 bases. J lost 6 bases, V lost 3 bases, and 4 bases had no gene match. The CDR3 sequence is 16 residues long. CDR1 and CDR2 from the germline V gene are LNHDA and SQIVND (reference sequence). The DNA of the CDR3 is TGTGCCAGTAGTATTGGACTAGCGGGAGATCCCGGGGAGCTGTTTTTT. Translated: CASSIGLAGDPGELFF. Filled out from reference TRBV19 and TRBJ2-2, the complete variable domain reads DGGITQSPKYLFRKEGQNVTLSCEQNLNHDAMYWYRQDPGQGLRLIYYSQIVNDFQKGDIAEGYSVSREKKESFPLTVTSAQKNPTAFYLCASSIGLAGDPGELFFGEGSRLTVL.

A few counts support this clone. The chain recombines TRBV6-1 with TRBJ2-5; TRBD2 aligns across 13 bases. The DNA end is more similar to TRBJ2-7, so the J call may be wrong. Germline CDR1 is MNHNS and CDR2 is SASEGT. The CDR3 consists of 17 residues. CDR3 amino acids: CASSAQRLAGGSYEQYF. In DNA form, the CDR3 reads TGTGCCAGCAGTGCACAACGACTAGCGGGGGGATCCTACGAGCAGTACTTC.

CDR3 nucleotide sequence: TGTGCCAGCAGCTCTCGACTAGCGCGACAGGCAGATACGCAGTATTTT. This sequence encodes CASSSRLARQADTQYF. The V gene is TRBV27, the J gene TRBJ2-3; TRBD2 matches 8 bases. The V and J ends lost 6 bases and 4 bases, in that order; junction bases with no gene match: 12. The V gene's germline CDR1 is MNHEY and CDR2 SMNVEV (reference sequence). The CDR3 length is 16 residues.

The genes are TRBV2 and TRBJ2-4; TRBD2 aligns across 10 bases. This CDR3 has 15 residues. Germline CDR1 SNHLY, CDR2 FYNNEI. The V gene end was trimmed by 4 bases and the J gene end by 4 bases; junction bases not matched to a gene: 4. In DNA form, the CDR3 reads TGTGCCAGCAGTGGTCCAGCGGGAGGGAAAAACATTCAGTACTTC. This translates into CASSGPAGGKNIQYF.

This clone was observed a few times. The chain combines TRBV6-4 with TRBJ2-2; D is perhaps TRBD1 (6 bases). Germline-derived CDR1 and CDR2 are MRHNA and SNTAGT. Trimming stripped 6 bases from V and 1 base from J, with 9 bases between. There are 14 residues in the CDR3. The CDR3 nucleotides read TGTGCCAGCAGGGACAGAGGGAACACCGGGGAGCTGTTTTTT. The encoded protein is CASRDRGNTGELFF.

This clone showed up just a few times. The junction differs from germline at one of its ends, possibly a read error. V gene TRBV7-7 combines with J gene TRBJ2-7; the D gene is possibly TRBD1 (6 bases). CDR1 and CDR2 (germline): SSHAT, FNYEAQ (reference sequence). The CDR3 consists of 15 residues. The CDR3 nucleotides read TGTGCTAGCAGCTTATCCTATCAGGGGAACGACGAGCAGTACTTC. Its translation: CASSLSYQGNDEQYF.

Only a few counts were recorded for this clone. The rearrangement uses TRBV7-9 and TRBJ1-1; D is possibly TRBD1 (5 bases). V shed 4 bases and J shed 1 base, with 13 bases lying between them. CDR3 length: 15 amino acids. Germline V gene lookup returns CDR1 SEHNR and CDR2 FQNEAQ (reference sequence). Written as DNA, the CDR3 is TGTGCCAGCAGCTGGGGGGAGGCCCCGAACACTGAAGCTTTCTTT. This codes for CASSWGEAPNTEAFF.

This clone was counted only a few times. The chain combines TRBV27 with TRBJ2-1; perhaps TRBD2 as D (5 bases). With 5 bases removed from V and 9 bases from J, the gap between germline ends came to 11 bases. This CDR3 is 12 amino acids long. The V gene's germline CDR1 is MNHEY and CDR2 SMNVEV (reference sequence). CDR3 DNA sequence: TGTGCCAGCAGTCTCGGGGTTGGTGAGCAGTTCTTC. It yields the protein CASSLGVGEQFF.

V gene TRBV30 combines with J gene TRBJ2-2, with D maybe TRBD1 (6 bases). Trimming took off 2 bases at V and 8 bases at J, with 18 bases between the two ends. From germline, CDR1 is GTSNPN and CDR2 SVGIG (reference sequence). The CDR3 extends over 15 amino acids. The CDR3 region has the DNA TGTGCCTGGAGTCACTTGGGGACATTAGGAGGGGAGCTGTTTTTT. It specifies CAWSHLGTLGGELFF.

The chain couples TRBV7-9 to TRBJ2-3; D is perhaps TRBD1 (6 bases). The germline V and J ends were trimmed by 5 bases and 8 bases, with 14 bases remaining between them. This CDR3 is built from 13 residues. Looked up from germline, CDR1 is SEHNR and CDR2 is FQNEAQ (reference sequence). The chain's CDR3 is CASSQGSSATQYF. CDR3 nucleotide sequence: TGTGCCAGCAGCCAGGGGTCAAGCGCTACGCAGTATTTT.

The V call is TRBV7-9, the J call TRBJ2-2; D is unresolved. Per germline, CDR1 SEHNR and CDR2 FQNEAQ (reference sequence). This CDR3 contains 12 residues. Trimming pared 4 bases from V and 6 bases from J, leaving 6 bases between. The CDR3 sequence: CASSSLAGELFF. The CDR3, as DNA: TGTGCCAGCAGCTCCCTCGCCGGGGAGCTGTTTTTT. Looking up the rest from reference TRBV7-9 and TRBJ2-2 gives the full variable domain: DTGVSQNPRHKITKRGQNVTFRCDPISEHNRLYWYRQTLGQGPEFLTYFQNEAQLEKSRLLSDRFSAERPKGSFSTLEIQRTEQGDSAMYLCASSSLAGELFFGEGSRLTVL.

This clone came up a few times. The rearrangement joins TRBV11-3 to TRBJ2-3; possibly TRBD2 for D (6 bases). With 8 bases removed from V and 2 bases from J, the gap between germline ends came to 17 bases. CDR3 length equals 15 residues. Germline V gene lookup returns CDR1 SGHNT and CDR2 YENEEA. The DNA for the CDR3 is TGTGCCAGCGCATTAGGGGCGGGGTCCACAGATACGCAGTATTTT. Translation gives CASALGAGSTDTQYF.

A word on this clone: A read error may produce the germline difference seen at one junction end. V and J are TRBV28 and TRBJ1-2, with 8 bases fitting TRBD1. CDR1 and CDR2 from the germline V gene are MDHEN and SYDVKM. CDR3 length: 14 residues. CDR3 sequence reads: CASRPPGGFYGYTF. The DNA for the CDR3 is TGTGCGAGCAGGCCCCCAGGGGGCTTCTATGGCTACACCTTC.

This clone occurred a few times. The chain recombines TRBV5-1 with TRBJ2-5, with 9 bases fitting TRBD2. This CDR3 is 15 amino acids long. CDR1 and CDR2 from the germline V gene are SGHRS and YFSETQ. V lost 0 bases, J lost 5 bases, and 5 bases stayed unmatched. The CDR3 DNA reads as TGCGCCAGCAGCTTGGGGGCTAGCGGGGCTGAGACCCAGTACTTC. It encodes CASSLGASGAETQYF.

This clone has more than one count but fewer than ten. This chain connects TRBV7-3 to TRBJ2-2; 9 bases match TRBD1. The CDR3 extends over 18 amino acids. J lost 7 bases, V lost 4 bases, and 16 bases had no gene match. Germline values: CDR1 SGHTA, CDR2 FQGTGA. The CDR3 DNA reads TGTGCCAGCAGCTCACCCGTGGGACAGGGACTTTTGGGCGGGGAGCTGTTTTTT. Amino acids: CASSSPVGQGLLGGELFF.

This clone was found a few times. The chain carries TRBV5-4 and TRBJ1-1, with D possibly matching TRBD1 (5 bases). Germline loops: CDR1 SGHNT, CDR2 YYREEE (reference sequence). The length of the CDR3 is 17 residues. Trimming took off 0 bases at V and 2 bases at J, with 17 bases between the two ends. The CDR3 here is CASSLVGRVVPNTEAFF. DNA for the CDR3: TGTGCCAGCAGCTTGGTGGGCAGGGTGGTCCCCAACACTGAAGCTTTCTTT.

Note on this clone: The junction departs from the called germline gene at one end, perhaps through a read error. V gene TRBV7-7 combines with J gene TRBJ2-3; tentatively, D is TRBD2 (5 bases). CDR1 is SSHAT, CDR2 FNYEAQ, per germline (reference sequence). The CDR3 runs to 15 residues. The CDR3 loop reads CASSLASGSTDTQYF. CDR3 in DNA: TGTGCTAGCAGCTTAGCGTCCGGGAGCACAGATACGCAGTATTTT.